The 10 T cell receptor beta chains listed next were all sequenced from one sample in a study of T cells in Graves' hyperthyroidism and ophthalmopathy (dated by TCRdb to the late 2010s). Library preparation employed multiplex PCR. For sequencing, an Illumina HiSeq 2000 was employed. TCR beta CDR3 regions were amplified from RNA transcripts. A first-round RT-PCR of the TCR CDR3 used the HTBI primer set with the Qiagen OneStep RT-PCR kit. The public reads were quality trimmed at Q25 with fastp and then assembled into clones with MiXCR by TCRdb, keeping productive beta chains. Here each entry gathers all rows of one CDR3 protein and keeps the most common genes and DNA. Across this sample there are almost 350,000 distinct CDR3 sequences, with about a sixth seen only once. The ten largest make up 15% to 18% of the sample. The source material was blood. All receptors come from a middle-aged woman with Graves' ophthalmopathy.

This clonotype was counted only a few times. The chain recombines TRBV6-1 with TRBJ1-2; D is unclear. V shed 3 bases and J shed 4 bases, with 9 bases lying between them. The CDR3 runs to 13 residues. CDR1 and CDR2 from the germline V gene are MNHNS and SASEGT. The CDR3 spells CASSEGMSYGYTF. CDR3 coding DNA: TGTGCCAGCAGTGAGGGCATGAGCTATGGCTACACCTTC.

This chain connects TRBV5-6 to TRBJ1-6, with 8 bases fitting TRBD1. Germline assignment: CDR1 SGHDT and CDR2 YYEEEE. The CDR3 is made up of 15 amino acids. V dropped 2 bases and J dropped 7; count of bases not matched to a gene: 5. CDR3 sequence: CASSFQGAGNSPLHF. The CDR3 bases are TGTGCCAGCAGCTTTCAGGGGGCTGGGAATTCACCCCTCCACTTT.

This sequence joins TRBV6-5 and TRBJ1-5, with D maybe TRBD1 (6 bases). This CDR3 spans 14 amino acids. Germline lookup yields CDR1 MNHEY and CDR2 SVGAGI. The ends were cut back, 4 bases at V and 1 base at J, with 8 bases in the middle. CDR3 sequence (DNA): TGTGCCAGCAGTTTTGGGACAAGCAATCAGCCCCAGCATTTT. This encodes CASSFGTSNQPQHF.

This clonotype was detected ten times or more. This rearrangement joins TRBV10-3 to TRBJ2-7, with TRBD2 matching 10 bases. The CDR3 is 16 amino acids. CDR1 ENHRY and CDR2 SYGVKD come from the germline V gene. CDR3 in amino acids: CPDHMGDSGREFEQYF. The CDR3 DNA reads as TGTCCGGACCATATGGGAGACAGCGGGAGGGAGTTCGAGCAGTACTTC.

The chain links TRBV28 to TRBJ2-5; 7 nucleotides match TRBD2. CDR1 MDHEN and CDR2 SYDVKM come from the germline V gene. This CDR3 has 15 amino acids. V trimming: 2 bases; J trimming: 0 bases; junction bases outside the gene matches: 3. The CDR3 sequence: CASSLISGHQETQYF. CDR3 DNA sequence: TGTGCCAGCAGTTTAATTAGCGGGCACCAAGAGACCCAGTACTTC.

The sample holds many counts of this clonotype. The chain couples TRBV28 to TRBJ1-5, with a tentative D call TRBD1 (5 bases). CDR1 MDHEN and CDR2 SYDVKM come from the germline V gene. This CDR3 has 12 residues. V was pared by 7 bases and J by 9 bases, with 13 bases between. CDR3 protein: CASTSRGLPQHF. The CDR3, as DNA: TGTGCCAGCACTTCGAGGGGTCTGCCCCAGCATTTT.

J is TRBJ2-7 and V is TRBV5-4; the match to TRBD1 covers 8 bases. The CDR3 extends over 17 amino acids. Germline lookup yields CDR1 SGHNT and CDR2 YYREEE (reference sequence). The junction had 11 bases not matched to a gene; V was cut back by 3 bases and J by 0 bases. The CDR3 region is CASSWIPGGRTSYEQYF. The CDR3 nucleotides are TGTGCCAGCAGCTGGATACCAGGGGGCCGAACCTCCTACGAGCAGTACTTC.

This clonotype was recorded a few times. The CDR3 nucleotides are TGCGCCAGCAGCTCCTCCAGCGCTGAAGCTTTCTTT. This sequence encodes CASSSSSAEAFF. V and J are TRBV5-1 and TRBJ1-1; no clear D gene. In germline, CDR1 is SGHRS, CDR2 YFSETQ. Trimming shortened V by 3 bases and J by 6 bases, and 9 bases separated the two germline ends. The length of the CDR3 is 12 residues.

This clonotype was recorded at least ten times. The rearrangement joins TRBV2 to TRBJ2-7; 11 positions match TRBD1. Germline lookup yields CDR1 SNHLY and CDR2 FYNNEI. J was trimmed by 3 bases and V by 6 bases; bases with no gene match: 4. The CDR3 consists of 14 residues. The CDR3, as DNA: TGTGCCAGCAGCGGGACAGGGGGATACTACGAGCAGTACTTC. As protein: CASSGTGGYYEQYF.

This clonotype was observed at least ten times. This chain uses TRBV15 with TRBJ2-5; tentatively, D is TRBD2 (5 bases). Trimming took 3 bases from V and 5 from J, leaving 13 bases between them. This CDR3 is 14 amino acids long. Germline assignment: CDR1 LNHNV and CDR2 YYDKDF (reference sequence). The CDR3 sequence is CATSRGRREETQYF. For the CDR3, the DNA is TGTGCCACCAGCAGGGGGAGAAGGGAGGAGACCCAGTACTTC.